This entry describes one TCR beta chain. Baseline, cycle 4 day 1, and cycle 7 day 1 were the blood sampling points. This CDR3 contains 19 residues. The table came from immunoSEQ multiplex PCR; TCRdb's copy has only in-frame clones and leaves some out. The table records 30,000 or so clones, under 85% of them present only once. This entry is derived from a study of OX40 agonist ivuxolimab in advanced cancers. Study background: Prior anti-PD-1, anti-PD-L1 or anti-CTLA-4 therapy did not bar entry, and roughly 40% had some.

This sequence was found in an adult with an advanced solid tumor such as melanoma, head and neck, liver or kidney cancer. The specimen comprised CD4+ or CD8+ T cells sorted from blood, sampled in a trial of the OX40 agonist ivuxolimab. The chain uses TRBV21-1 and TRBJ2-3; TRBD1 was called by the table and not checked on the DNA. TRBV21-1 is a documented pseudogene. This CDR3 reads CASQMKGIQALSSTDTQYF. Here the CDR3 DNA reads TGTGCCAGCCAAATGAAGGGGATCCAGGCGCTAAGTAGCACAGATACGCAGTATTTT.